A selection of T cell receptor beta chains follows, all from one sample in a study of long-term antiretroviral therapy in people with HIV. Assay used: immunoSEQ multiplex PCR; TCRdb lists only in-frame clones, some missing. Among 25,000 to 30,000 clones, around four fifths were seen once, and the ten largest hold about 15%. Sample: unsorted PBMCs, taken 2.9 years after starting antiretroviral therapy. These receptor sequences come from a man between 50 and 59 years old with HIV. Both conserved end residues are part of each CDR3. D genes are given only for firm matches. The size of a clone is reported for some rows only, either as once, few or many, or as a class for expanded clones.

>TRBJ2-2|TRBV18|TRBD2|few
CASSPLTGGRATGELFF
TGTGCCAGCTCACCCTTAACGGGAGGGCGCGCCACCGGGGAGCTGTTTTTT
>TRBJ1-1|TRBV19|NA|few
CASSIAGTGNTEAFF
TGTGCCAGTAGTATAGCCGGGACGGGGAACACTGAAGCTTTCTTT
>TRBJ2-7|TRBV5-1|NA|NA
CASSRPDGVGEQYF
TGCGCCAGCAGCAGGCCGGACGGCGTCGGTGAGCAGTACTTC
>TRBJ1-2|TRBV9|TRBD1|NA
CASSSLGGKANYGYTF
TGTGCCAGCAGCTCCTTAGGGGGCAAAGCTAACTATGGCTACACCTTC
>TRBJ1-2|TRBV14|NA|once
CASSPQGPNYGYTF
TGTGCCAGCAGCCCGCAGGGGCCGAACTATGGCTACACCTTC
>TRBJ1-2|TRBV28|NA|NA
CASSPFRGRANYGYTF
TGTGCCAGCAGCCCCTTTCGGGGGCGAGCTAACTATGGCTACACCTTC
>TRBJ1-5|TRBV27|NA|NA
CASSLSARSHQPQHF
TGTGCCAGCAGTTTATCAGCTCGGAGCCATCAGCCCCAGCATTTT
>TRBJ1-4|TRBV7-9|NA|NA
CASSDTGNPATNEKLFF
TGTGCCAGCAGCGACACAGGCAATCCTGCAACTAATGAAAAACTGTTTTTT
>TRBJ2-7|TRBV28|TRBD2|NA
CASREPSGGAGEQYF
TGTGCCAGCAGAGAGCCCAGCGGGGGGGCTGGCGAGCAGTACTTC
>TRBJ1-1|TRBV7-6|NA|NA
CASSLRANTEAFF
TGTGCCAGCAGCTTAAGAGCGAACACTGAAGCTTTCTTT
>TRBJ2-4|TRBV7-2|NA|NA
CASSLARRGGAGNIQYF
TGTGCCAGCAGCTTAGCAAGAAGGGGGGGGGCTGGAAACATTCAGTACTTC
>TRBJ2-7|TRBV7-9|TRBD1|few
CASSTDLGTGGYEQYF
TGTGCCAGCAGCACCGACCTCGGGACAGGGGGCTACGAGCAGTACTTC
>TRBJ2-7|TRBV6-1|NA|NA
CASAQDSYYEQYF
TGTGCCAGCGCGCAGGACAGTTACTACGAGCAGTACTTC
>TRBJ2-7|TRBV28|TRBD1|NA
CASSPEGQGVDEQYF
TGTGCCAGCAGCCCCGAGGGACAGGGGGTGGACGAGCAGTACTTC
>TRBJ2-3|TRBV7-7|TRBD2|once
CASSLGGGAEDTQYF
TGTGCTAGCAGCTTAGGCGGGGGGGCAGAAGATACGCAGTATTTT
>TRBJ2-3|TRBV11-3|NA|NA
CASSLGGFGGTDTQYF
TGTGCCAGCAGCTTAGGGGGCTTTGGCGGCACAGATACGCAGTATTTT
>TRBJ1-4|TRBV28|NA|NA
CASRVAPAGKLFF
TGTGCCAGCCGCGTCGCCCCGGCGGGAAAACTGTTTTTT
>TRBJ2-1|TRBV28|TRBD1|NA
CATRTGSSYNEQFF
TGTGCCACTCGGACAGGGAGCTCCTACAATGAGCAGTTCTTC
>TRBJ2-7|TRBV11-2|TRBD1|NA
CASSTGTGAKAPYEQYF
TGTGCCAGCAGCACCGGGACAGGGGCAAAAGCCCCCTACGAGCAGTACTTC
>TRBJ1-6|TRBV28|TRBD1|NA
CASSFPPFTGGGSPLHF
TGTGCCAGCAGTTTCCCGCCTTTCACAGGGGGCGGGTCACCCCTCCACTTT
>TRBJ1-6|TRBV11-1|TRBD1|NA
CASSIGQGHSPLHF
TGTGCCAGCAGCATCGGACAGGGGCATTCACCCCTCCACTTT
>TRBJ2-3|TRBV19|TRBD2|NA
CASSIEGRGTDTQYF
TGTGCCAGTAGTATTGAGGGGAGGGGCACAGATACGCAGTATTTT
>TRBJ1-2|TRBV27|NA|NA
CASSFRGRDYGYTF
TGTGCCAGCAGTTTCCGGGGGCGGGACTATGGCTACACCTTC
>TRBJ1-1|TRBV19|NA|once
CASSTMWTPEAFF
TGTGCCAGTAGTACTATGTGGACACCTGAAGCTTTCTTT
>TRBJ1-1|TRBV7-2|NA|NA
CASSLDGEDTEAFF
TGTGCCAGCAGCTTAGATGGGGAGGACACTGAAGCTTTCTTT